This TCR beta chain was captured by sequencing in a study of coeliac disease. At the level of the study: Without high-resolution HLA typing, biased TRBV7-2 usage was queried.

A word on this clone: Its antigen is not known.

Sequenced by immunoSEQ multiplex PCR; TCRdb stores in-frame clones only, minus some. In the table there are 6,000 to 8,000 clones, about 78% of which are singletons. The V and J ends lost 4 bases and 7 bases respectively, with 13 bases between them. This CDR3 has 13 amino acids. Whole-study findings and limits: Of coeliac lamina propria samples, about 50% of the 18 held published gliadin-specific TRB sequences, versus 1 of 6 controls. Control samples showed higher TRB and TRG clonality than intraepithelial and lamina propria samples in active celiac disease.

The sample comprised lamina propria lymphocytes from the gut. The chain has TRBV23-1 and TRBJ1-2; D unclear. TRBV23-1 is treated as an ORF (open reading frame) with a function not yet certain. The receptor's source is a man aged 25-40 years with celiac disease. The CDR3 DNA reads as TGCGCCAGCAGTCGGCTAGGCATGAGTGGCTACACCTTC. Translation: CASSRLGMSGYTF.